This T cell receptor beta chain was recovered during a study of cytomegalovirus exposure and HLA in healthy donors. The approximately 130-subject validation cohort, separate from the roughly 670-subject first cohort, included the donors. Study-wide findings and caveats: TCR sequences were mostly rare, though some public TCRs occurred in many donors. Researchers counted around 160 TCR beta chains as cytomegalovirus-associated.

Trimming took 1 base from V and 5 from J, leaving 14 bases between them. CDR3 length: 16 amino acids. Germline CDR1 is SGHDN and CDR2 is FVKESK. Here immunoSEQ multiplex PCR was the method, and the copy in TCRdb shows in-frame clones only, minus some. Here the sample spans 100,000 to 150,000 clones, roughly 93% being singletons. Of note for this clone: Antigen unknown.

V gene TRBV14 combines with J gene TRBJ2-2; possibly TRBD1 for D (6 bases). Material: PBMCs. This TCR came from a woman in her late teens or twenties in good health and CMV-seronegative. The chain's CDR3 is CASSQGSGRGTGELFF. In DNA form, the CDR3 reads TGTGCCAGCAGCCAAGGATCGGGCAGGGGTACCGGGGAGCTGTTTTTT.